The sequence of this T cell receptor (beta chain) was determined in a study of Ad26.COV2.S vaccination and SARS-CoV-2 variants. Whole-study context: The COV1001 Ad26.COV2.S trial arm included the donor. Intramuscularly, Ad26.COV2.S was given either once or twice, 56 days apart. Whole-study findings and limits: Recipients of vaccine and of placebo showed similar breadth of their non-spike TCR repertoires.

CDR3 size: 15 residues. CDR1 and CDR2 from the germline V gene are KGHSH and LQKENI. Trimming pared 3 bases from V and 4 bases from J, leaving 15 bases between. As for treatment: some 20 received Ad26.COV2.S at low or high dose, single or two shots; about 5 received placebo; per-sample allocation not given. Material that was analyzed had been drawn on day 63 after the first vaccine or placebo injection. Boston supplied an adult donor aged 18-55 years. On this clone: Its antigen is not identified.

Measured with immunoSEQ multiplex PCR; TCRdb has only the in-frame clones, and not every one. This sample has 350,000 to 450,000 clones; 89% occur once, and the top ten carry around 1.8%. This clonotype was sampled from a person between 18 and 65 years old who received the Ad26.COV2.S COVID-19 vaccine or a placebo. The material sequenced was peripheral blood, taken in a trial of Ad26.COV2.S vaccine versus placebo. The chain uses TRBV18 and TRBJ1-1; D not resolved. CDR3 protein: CASSPLGGLGTEAFF. Here the CDR3 DNA reads TGTGCCAGCTCACCCCTGGGAGGGCTCGGCACTGAAGCTTTCTTT.